This is a list of T cell receptor beta chains from one sample in a study of CD8 T cells in Susac syndrome. MiXCR, applied by TCRdb to the immunoSEQ multiplex PCR reads, yields one record per CDR3 protein. The table has approximately 190,000 distinct CDR3 sequences, around 95% seen once. Sequencing input: CD4+ T cells from PBMCs. The receptors shown here come from a human donor with Susac syndrome. CDR3s include the opening cysteine and the closing phenylalanine or tryptophan. Fields, in order: V gene, CDR3 protein.

TRBV3-1	CASSRHEGTEAFF
TRBV5-4	CASSLHSGNEQFF
TRBV6-6	CASSPGTAHSYEQYF
TRBV5-6	CASSLAARLSNTGELFF
TRBV18	CASSPPSGTEAFF
TRBV25-1	CASMIPEGKLFF
TRBV5-4	CASSFGGLSQETQYF
TRBV4-2	CASSQYDRDNEKLFF
TRBV6-2/TRBV6-3	CASSYSARGPVAETQYF
TRBV29-1	CSGGRRESGEQFF
TRBV5-1	CASSLAVTTTDTQYF
TRBV24-1	CATSEGGRAYNEQFF
TRBV2	CASSEVGFSSYEQYF
TRBV2	CAGETGTETQYF
TRBV24-1	CATSDLKTGDQETQYF
TRBV4-1	CASSQPRTGSSDEQYF
TRBV7-9	CASSLEEAGANTDTQYF
TRBV7-7	CASSRSGETQYF
TRBV7-2	CASSFGRRNTEAFF
TRBV14	CASSQDTGSYFGGYTF
TRBV19	CASGMTNNYGYTF
TRBV9	CASSVVGGSPEAFF